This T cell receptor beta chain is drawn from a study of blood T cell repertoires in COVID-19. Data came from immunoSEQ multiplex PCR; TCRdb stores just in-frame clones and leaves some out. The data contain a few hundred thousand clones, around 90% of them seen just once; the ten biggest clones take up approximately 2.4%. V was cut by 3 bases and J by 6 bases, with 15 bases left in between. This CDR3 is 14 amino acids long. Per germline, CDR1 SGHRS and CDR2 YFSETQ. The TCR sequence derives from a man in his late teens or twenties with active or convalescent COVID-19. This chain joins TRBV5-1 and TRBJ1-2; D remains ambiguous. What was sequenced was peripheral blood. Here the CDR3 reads CASSSTSFSDGYTF. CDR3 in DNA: TGCGCCAGCAGCTCAACATCGTTCTCTGATGGCTACACCTTC.